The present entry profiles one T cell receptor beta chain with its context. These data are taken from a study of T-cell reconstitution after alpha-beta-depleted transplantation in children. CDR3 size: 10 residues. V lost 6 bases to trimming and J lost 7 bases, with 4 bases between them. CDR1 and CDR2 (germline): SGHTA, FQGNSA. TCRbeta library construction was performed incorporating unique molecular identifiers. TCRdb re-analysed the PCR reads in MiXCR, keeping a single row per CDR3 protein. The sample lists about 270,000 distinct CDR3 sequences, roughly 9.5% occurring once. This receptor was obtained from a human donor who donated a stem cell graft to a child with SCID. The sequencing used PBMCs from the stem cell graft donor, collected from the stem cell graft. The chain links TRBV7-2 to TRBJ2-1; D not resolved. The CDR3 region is CASSINEQFF. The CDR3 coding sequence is TGTGCCAGCAGTATAAATGAGCAGTTCTTC.